This T cell receptor beta chain was found in a study of CD8+ T cells in alopecia areata. Study-wide points: Amid tofacitinib therapy, many expanded lesional clones stayed present in scalp and blood.

CDR1 is LNHDA and CDR2 is SQIVND in the germline V gene (reference sequence). The CDR3 has 11 amino acids. Trimming removed 5 bases at V and 5 bases at J, with 6 bases between. This clone was seen a handful of times. Its antigen is undetermined. The sample's treatment: oral pan-JAK inhibitor, 5-10 mg twice daily. It was from PBMCs that CD4+ and CD8+ T cells were sorted. Sequencing templates came from extracted RNA that was reverse transcribed into cDNA. Sequencing used immunoSEQ multiplex PCR; TCRdb keeps in-frame clones, though not all of them. The table lists about 260,000 clones, 60% of them singletons.

This receptor was obtained from a human donor with alopecia areata. The specimen comprised CD4+ T cells sorted from blood, sampled around week 54, from a patient treated with tofacitinib. The chain couples TRBV19 to TRBJ1-2; D unresolved. CDR3 in DNA: TGTGCCAGTAGTCGAGGGTATGGCTACACCTTC. Protein: CASSRGYGYTF. Full variable domain (missing parts from reference TRBV19 and TRBJ1-2): DGGITQSPKYLFRKEGQNVTLSCEQNLNHDAMYWYRQDPGQGLRLIYYSQIVNDFQKGDIAEGYSVSREKKESFPLTVTSAQKNPTAFYLCASSRGYGYTFGSGTRLTVV.